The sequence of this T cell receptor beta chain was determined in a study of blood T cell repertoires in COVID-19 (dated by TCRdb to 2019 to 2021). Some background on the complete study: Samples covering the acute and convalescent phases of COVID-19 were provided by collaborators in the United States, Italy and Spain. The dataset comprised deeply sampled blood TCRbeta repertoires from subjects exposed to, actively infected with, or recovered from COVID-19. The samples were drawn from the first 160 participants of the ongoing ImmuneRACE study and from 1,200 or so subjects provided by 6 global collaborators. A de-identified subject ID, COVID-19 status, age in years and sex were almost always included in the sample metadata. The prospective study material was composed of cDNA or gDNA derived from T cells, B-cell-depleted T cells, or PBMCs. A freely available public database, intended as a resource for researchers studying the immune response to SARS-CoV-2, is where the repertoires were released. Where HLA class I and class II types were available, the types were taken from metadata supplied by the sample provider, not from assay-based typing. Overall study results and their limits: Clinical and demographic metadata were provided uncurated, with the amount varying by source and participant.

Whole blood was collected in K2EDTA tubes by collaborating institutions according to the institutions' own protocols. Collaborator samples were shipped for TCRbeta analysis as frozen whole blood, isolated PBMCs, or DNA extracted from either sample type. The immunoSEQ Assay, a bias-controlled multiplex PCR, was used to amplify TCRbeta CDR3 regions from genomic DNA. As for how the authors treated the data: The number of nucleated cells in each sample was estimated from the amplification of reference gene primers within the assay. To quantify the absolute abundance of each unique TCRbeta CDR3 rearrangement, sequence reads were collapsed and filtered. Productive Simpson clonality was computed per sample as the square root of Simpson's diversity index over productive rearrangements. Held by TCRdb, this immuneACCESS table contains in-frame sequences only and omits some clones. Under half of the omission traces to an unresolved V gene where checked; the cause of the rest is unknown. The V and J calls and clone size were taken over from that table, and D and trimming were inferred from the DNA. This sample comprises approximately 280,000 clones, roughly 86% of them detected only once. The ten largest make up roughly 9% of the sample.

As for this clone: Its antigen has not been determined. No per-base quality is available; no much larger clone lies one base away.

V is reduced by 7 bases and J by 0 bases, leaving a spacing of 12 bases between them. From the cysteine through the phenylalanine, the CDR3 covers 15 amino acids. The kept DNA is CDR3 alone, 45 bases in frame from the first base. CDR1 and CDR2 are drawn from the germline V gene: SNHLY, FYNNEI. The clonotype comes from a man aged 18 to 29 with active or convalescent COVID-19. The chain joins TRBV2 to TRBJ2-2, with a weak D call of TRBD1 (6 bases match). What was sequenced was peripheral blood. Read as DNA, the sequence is TGTGCCAGCACTGGACAGTTGGCGAACACCGGGGAGCTGTTTTTT. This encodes CASTGQLANTGELFF.